Each of the 15 T cell receptor beta chains below was sequenced from the same sample in a study of blood T cell repertoires in COVID-19. Generated by immunoSEQ multiplex PCR, the TCRdb table keeps only in-frame clones and is missing some. The data contain 190,000 or so clones, around 86% of them singletons. Sequenced: peripheral blood. The receptors come from a man aged 35-49 years with active or convalescent COVID-19.

The J gene is TRBJ1-1, the V gene TRBV19, with D tentatively TRBD1 (6 bases). The CDR3 is made up of 13 amino acids. V gave up 2 bases and J gave up 8 bases, with 12 bases separating them. Germline CDR1 reads LNHDA; CDR2 reads SQIVND (reference sequence). DNA for the CDR3: TGTGCCAGTAGTATATGGACAGAGAACGAAGCTTTCTTT. Translation gives CASSIWTENEAFF.

V gene TRBV29-1 combines with J gene TRBJ1-1, with D perhaps TRBD1 (5 bases). Germline V gene sequence: CDR1 SQVTM, CDR2 ANQGSEA. This CDR3 spans 12 amino acids. For the CDR3, the DNA is TGCAACGTGGGGGGAAAAAACACTGAAGCTTTCTTT. As protein: CNVGGKNTEAFF.

The chain carries TRBV10-3 and TRBJ1-2; 7 nucleotides line up with TRBD1. Germline V gene data show CDR1 as ENHRY and CDR2 as SYGVKD. CDR3 size: 13 residues. The junction had 7 bases not matched to a gene; V was cut back by 10 bases and J by 2 bases. As DNA, the CDR3 is TGTGCCACAAGCCCGGGACAGAACTATGGCTACACCTTC. Encoded protein: CATSPGQNYGYTF.

V and J are TRBV5-1 and TRBJ2-5, with a possible D match to TRBD1 (6 bases). V was shortened by 4 bases and J by 1 base, with 14 bases between the two germline ends. The germline gives CDR1 SGHRS, CDR2 YFSETQ. The CDR3 covers 15 residues. CDR3 bases: TGCGCCAGCAGCCGTTTGACAGGACCCCAAGAGACCCAGTACTTC. The encoded protein is CASSRLTGPQETQYF.

The chain carries TRBV5-4 and TRBJ1-2; 7 bases fit TRBD1. Trimming took 4 bases from V and 6 from J; bases not matched to a gene: 3. This CDR3 spans 12 amino acids. The germline gives CDR1 SGHNT, CDR2 YYREEE (reference sequence). The CDR3 loop is CASSPTGNGYTF. The CDR3 region has the DNA TGTGCCAGCAGCCCGACAGGGAATGGCTACACCTTC.

Written as DNA, the CDR3 is TGTGCCAGCAGCGTAGACGGGGGTCTCCGGTCCTACGAGCAGTACTTC. It specifies CASSVDGGLRSYEQYF. This sequence joins TRBV9 and TRBJ2-7, with D possibly matching TRBD2 (6 bases). This CDR3 region has 16 residues. Trimming removed 0 bases at V and 1 base at J, with 14 bases between. The germline CDR1 and CDR2 sequences are SGDLS and YYNGEE.

The rearrangement uses TRBV2 and TRBJ2-3; D not certain. V shed 4 bases and J shed 6 bases, with 14 bases lying between them. The germline V gene encodes CDR1 SNHLY and CDR2 FYNNEI. The CDR3 extends over 14 amino acids. The CDR3 DNA follows: TGTGCCAGCAGTGGAAATGGCCACATGGATACGCAGTATTTT. Its translation: CASSGNGHMDTQYF.

The sample holds one count of this clone. The V gene is TRBV30, the J gene TRBJ1-2; TRBD1 aligns across 8 bases. Trimming removed 5 bases from V and 4 bases from J; junction bases left unmatched: 6. In germline, CDR1 is GTSNPN, CDR2 SVGIG (reference sequence). The CDR3 consists of 13 residues. The CDR3 protein is CAWSSGGFYGYTF. CDR3 coding DNA: TGTGCCTGGTCCTCAGGGGGCTTCTATGGCTACACCTTC.

The gene calls are TRBV6-5 and TRBJ2-3; D might be TRBD2 (6 bases). Trimming stripped 5 bases from V and 0 bases from J, with 12 bases between. Per the germline V gene, CDR1 is MNHEY and CDR2 is SVGAGI. This CDR3 spans 15 amino acids. In nucleotides, the CDR3 is TGTGCCAGCAGTAGGGACTTCCATAGCACAGATACGCAGTATTTT. Its translation is CASSRDFHSTDTQYF.

The chain couples TRBV2 to TRBJ1-1; D is undetermined. This CDR3 is 13 amino acids long. The V gene lost 8 bases and the J gene lost 0 bases, with 10 bases spanning the gap. Germline CDR1 SNHLY, CDR2 FYNNEI. In nucleotides, the CDR3 is TGTGCCAGCGGGCCCCCGGTGAACACTGAAGCTTTCTTT. Its translation is CASGPPVNTEAFF.

The V and J genes are TRBV5-1 and TRBJ1-3; 7 bases fit TRBD1. The CDR3 extends over 14 amino acids. V trimming: 0 bases; J trimming: 8 bases; junction bases outside the gene matches: 5. Germline assignment: CDR1 SGHRS and CDR2 YFSETQ. The CDR3: CASSLGGTEYTIYF. CDR3 nucleotides: TGCGCCAGCAGCTTGGGGGGGACAGAATACACCATATATTTT.

The chain employs TRBV19 and TRBJ1-3; D not certain. The ends were cut back, 3 bases at V and 0 bases at J, with 18 bases in the middle. The CDR3 loop spans 18 amino acids. Per the germline V gene, CDR1 is LNHDA and CDR2 is SQIVND (reference sequence). The DNA of the CDR3 is TGTGCCAGTAGTATTGTCGGAGGTCAGGTTCTCTCTGGAAACACCATATATTTT. Amino acid sequence: CASSIVGGQVLSGNTIYF.

In its sample, this clone was seen once. This chain joins TRBV27 and TRBJ2-7; unclear D gene. The V and J ends lost 8 bases and 4 bases respectively, with 6 bases between them. Germline CDR1 is MNHEY and CDR2 is SMNVEV (reference sequence). The CDR3 is 10 residues long. CDR3 amino acids: CASGRYEQYF. For the CDR3, the DNA is TGTGCCAGCGGCAGGTACGAGCAGTACTTC.

The chain uses TRBV21-1 and TRBJ2-1; TRBD1 was called by the table and not checked on the DNA. TRBV21-1 has pseudogene status. The CDR3 length is 13 residues. The CDR3 spells CASSAGHATEQFF. The CDR3 coding sequence is TGTGCCAGCAGCGCTGGACACGCTACTGAGCAGTTCTTC.

This clone was counted a single time. The chain is built from TRBV30 and TRBJ1-2; 9 bases align to TRBD1. Looked up from germline, CDR1 is GTSNPN and CDR2 is SVGIG (reference sequence). There are 17 residues in the CDR3. The V gene end was trimmed by 0 bases and the J gene end by 4 bases; junction bases not matched to a gene: 12. The CDR3 nucleotides are TGTGCCTGGAGTGTAATCGGACAGGGGACCTCCTTCTATGGCTACACCTTC. Amino acids: CAWSVIGQGTSFYGYTF.